A single sample gave rise to the 2 T cell receptor beta chains below, sequenced in a study of T cells in Graves' hyperthyroidism and ophthalmopathy. Amplification of TCR beta CDR3 regions was performed using RNA transcripts as template. The study used the HTBI primer set for a first-round RT-PCR of the TCR CDR3. Each CDR3 protein gets one entry after TCRdb re-called the multiplex PCR reads with MiXCR. Of fewer than 250,000 distinct CDR3 sequences in the sample, around 15% were seen once. Sequenced: blood. The origin of the receptors is a woman aged 18-30 years with Graves' ophthalmopathy.

Details on this clonotype: A much larger clonotype is one base distant, so this may be a read error. The rearrangement joins TRBV11-3 to TRBJ1-1; D is possibly TRBD1 (5 bases). The CDR3 contains 15 residues. CDR1 and CDR2 from the germline V gene are SGHNT and YENEEA. CDR3 nucleotides: TGTGCCAGCAGCTTACGTCAGGGAGAAAACACTGAAGCTTCCTTT. Its protein product is CASSLRQGENTEASF.

The chain couples TRBV19 to TRBJ2-3; D uncertain. Germline V gene lookup returns CDR1 LNHDA and CDR2 SQIVND (reference sequence). V lost 3 bases, J lost 2 bases, and 12 bases lay in between. This CDR3 is 15 amino acids long. CDR3: CASSMQHPSTDTQYF. The DNA of the CDR3 is TGTGCCAGTAGTATGCAACACCCTTCCACAGATACGCAGTATTTT.